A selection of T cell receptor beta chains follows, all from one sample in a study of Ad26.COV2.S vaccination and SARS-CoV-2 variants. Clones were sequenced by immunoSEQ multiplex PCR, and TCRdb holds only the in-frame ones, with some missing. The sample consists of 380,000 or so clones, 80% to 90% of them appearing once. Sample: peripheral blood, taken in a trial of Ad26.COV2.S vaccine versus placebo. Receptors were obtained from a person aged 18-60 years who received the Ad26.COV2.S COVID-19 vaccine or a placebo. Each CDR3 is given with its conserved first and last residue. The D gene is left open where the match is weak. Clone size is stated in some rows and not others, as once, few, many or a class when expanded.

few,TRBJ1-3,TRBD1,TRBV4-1,TGCGCCAGCAGCCAGGCTGGACAGGGGATTTTTGGAAACACCATATATTTT,CASSQAGQGIFGNTIYF
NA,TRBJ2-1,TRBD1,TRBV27,TGTGCCAGCAGTCAGCCGGGACAGGGGCCGTACAATGAGCAGTTCTTC,CASSQPGQGPYNEQFF
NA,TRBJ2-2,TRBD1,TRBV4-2,TGTGCCAGCAGCCAAAGGACAGGGTTAACCGGGGAGCTGTTTTTT,CASSQRTGLTGELFF
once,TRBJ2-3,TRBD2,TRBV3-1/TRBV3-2,TGTGCCAGCAGCCAAATGGGGGGGGGCACAGATACGCAGTATTTT,CASSQMGGGTDTQYF
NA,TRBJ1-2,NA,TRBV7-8,TGTGCCAGCAGTACTACCGGGACAAACTATGGCTACACCTTC,CASSTTGTNYGYTF
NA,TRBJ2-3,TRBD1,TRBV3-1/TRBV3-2,TGTGCCAGCAGCCAAGATCCGGGACAGGGGAGTACCACGCAGTATTTT,CASSQDPGQGSTTQYF
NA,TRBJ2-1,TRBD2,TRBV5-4,TGTGCCAGCAGCTTCATTGCGGGAGGCCACAATGAGCAGTTCTTC,CASSFIAGGHNEQFF
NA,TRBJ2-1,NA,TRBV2,TGTGCCAGCACCTCACCGGGGATCGGCGCGAACAATGAGCAGTTCTTC,CASTSPGIGANNEQFF
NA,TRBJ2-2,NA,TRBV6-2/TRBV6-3,TGTGCCAGCAGTTACCTCGCGAACACCGGGGAGCTGTTTTTT,CASSYLANTGELFF
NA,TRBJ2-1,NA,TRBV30,TGTGCCTCGAACGCTGAGGGACTCGCCCCTTACAATGAGCAGTTCTTC,CASNAEGLAPYNEQFF
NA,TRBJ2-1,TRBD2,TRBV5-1,TGCGCCAGCAGCTTGGGACTAGCGGGAGGTGGTAATGAGCAGTTCTTC,CASSLGLAGGGNEQFF
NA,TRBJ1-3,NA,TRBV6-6,TGTGCCAGCGGGGGCACAGGAAACACCATATATTTT,CASGGTGNTIYF
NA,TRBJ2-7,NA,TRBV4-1,TGCGCCAGCAGCCCCGGCGGTCCCTACGAGCAGTACTTC,CASSPGGPYEQYF
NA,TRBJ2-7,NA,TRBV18,TGTGCCAGCTCACCTGGGCCAGGCGACGAGCAGTACTTC,CASSPGPGDEQYF
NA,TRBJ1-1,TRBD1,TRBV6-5,TGTGCCAGCGAGGGACAGTGGAACACTGAAGCTTTCTTT,CASEGQWNTEAFF
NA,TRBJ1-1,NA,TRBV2,TGTGCCAGCAGTGTAGGGAAGGTCGCTGAAGCTTTCTTT,CASSVGKVAEAFF
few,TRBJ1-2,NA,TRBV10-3,TGTGCCATCAGTACCAGGACAGAGAACTATGGCTACACCTTC,CAISTRTENYGYTF
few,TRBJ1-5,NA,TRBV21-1,TGTGCCAGCAGCAAAGTACAAGGGGGTGGACAGCCCCAGCATTTT,CASSKVQGGGQPQHF
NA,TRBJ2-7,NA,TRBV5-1,TGCGCCAGCAGCTTGGAGAGGGGCCTTCGCTACGAGCAGTACTTC,CASSLERGLRYEQYF
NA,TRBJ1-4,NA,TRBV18,TGTGCCAGCTCATCGGGGGTTGTTAATGAAAAACTGTTTTTT,CASSSGVVNEKLFF
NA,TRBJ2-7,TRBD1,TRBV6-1,TGTGCCAGCAGTGAAGCAGGGACAGGCACCTACGAGCAGTACTTC,CASSEAGTGTYEQYF
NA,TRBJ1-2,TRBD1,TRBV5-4,TGTGCCAGCAGCTGGACCGGGGAGAAGGGGGCGTATTTGGGCTACACCTTC,CASSWTGEKGAYLGYTF
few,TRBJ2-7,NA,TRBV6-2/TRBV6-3,TGTGCCAGCAGTTACCCTGGGGGCGAGCAGTACTTC,CASSYPGGEQYF
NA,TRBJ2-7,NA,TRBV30,TGTGCCGCCTACCCGGGAACGAGGAACGAGCAGTACTTC,CAAYPGTRNEQYF
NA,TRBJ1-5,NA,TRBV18,TGTGCCAGCTCATGGAGAGACGGTAGCAATCAGCCCCAGCATTTT,CASSWRDGSNQPQHF
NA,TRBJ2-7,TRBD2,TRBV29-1,TGCAGCGCAAGGACTAGCGTTGCGGGAGGCGAGCAGTACTTC,CSARTSVAGGEQYF
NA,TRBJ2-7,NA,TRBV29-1,TGCAGCGTTGCAACAGTACCCTACGAGCAGTACTTC,CSVATVPYEQYF
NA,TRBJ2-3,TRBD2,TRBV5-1,TGCGCCAGCAGCTTGGTCGTAGGCGGGGGAGGCACAGATACGCAGTATTTT,CASSLVVGGGGTDTQYF
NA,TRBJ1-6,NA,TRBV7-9,TGTGCCAGCAGCCCAGGAAGTCTTTCACCCCTCCACTTT,CASSPGSLSPLHF
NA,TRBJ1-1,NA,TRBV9,TGTGCCAGCAGCGTCGAGCTCCAAACTGAAGCTTTCTTT,CASSVELQTEAFF
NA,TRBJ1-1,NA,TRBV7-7,TGTGCCAGCAGCTTAGCGACGGGACAAGGATCCCTGAACACTGAAGCTTTCTTT,CASSLATGQGSLNTEAFF
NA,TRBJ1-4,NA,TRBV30,TGTGCCTGGAGGCAGGGTAATGAAAAACTGTTTTTT,CAWRQGNEKLFF
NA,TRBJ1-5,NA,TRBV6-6,TGTGCCAGCAGTTACGTTGGCGGAGCCCAGCATTTT,CASSYVGGAQHF
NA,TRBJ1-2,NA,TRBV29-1,TGCAGCGTTGAAGTAACCAGGGGAAACTATGGCTACACCTTC,CSVEVTRGNYGYTF
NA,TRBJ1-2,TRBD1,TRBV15,TGTGCCACCAGCCCCCGGACAGGGGACACCAACTATGGCTACACCTTC,CATSPRTGDTNYGYTF
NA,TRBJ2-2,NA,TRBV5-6,TGTGCCAGCAGCTTAGGATCTCACGGGGAGCTGTTTTTT,CASSLGSHGELFF
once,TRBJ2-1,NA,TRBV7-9,TGTGCCAGCAGCTTAGGGTGGAATGAGCAGTTCTTC,CASSLGWNEQFF
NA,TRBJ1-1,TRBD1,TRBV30,TGTGCCTGGAGTAGCGACAGGGCCGGAACTGAAGCTTTCTTT,CAWSSDRAGTEAFF
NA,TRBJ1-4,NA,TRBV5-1,TGCGCCAGCAGCTTGGGGAATTCCGGTGAAAAACTGTTTTTT,CASSLGNSGEKLFF
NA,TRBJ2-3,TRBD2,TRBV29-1,TGCAGCGTTGTTCTAGCGGGGGGGCTTTATACGCAGTATTTT,CSVVLAGGLYTQYF
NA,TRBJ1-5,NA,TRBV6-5,TGTGCCAGCACCTATAAGGACAGTGACCGTAGAGCCCAGCATTTT,CASTYKDSDRRAQHF
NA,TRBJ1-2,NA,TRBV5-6,TGTGCCAGCGCCGAGGGAACCAACTATGGCTACACCTTC,CASAEGTNYGYTF
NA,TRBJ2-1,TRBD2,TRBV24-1,TGTGCCACCAGTGATAAGACGGCTAGCGGGAGGAGTGAGCAGTTCTTC,CATSDKTASGRSEQFF
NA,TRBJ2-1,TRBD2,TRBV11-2,TGTGCCAGCAGGACTAGCGGGAGTGAGCAGTTCTTC,CASRTSGSEQFF
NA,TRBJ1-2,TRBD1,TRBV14,TGTGCCAGCAAACCGCAGGGGGACCCCTATGGCTACACCTTC,CASKPQGDPYGYTF
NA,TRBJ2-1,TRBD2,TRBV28,TGTGCCAGTCTGGGGGGAGGGAGGAATGAGCAGTTCTTC,CASLGGGRNEQFF
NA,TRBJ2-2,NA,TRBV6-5,TGTGCCAGCAGCCTACAGATAAACACCGGGGAGCTGTTTTTT,CASSLQINTGELFF
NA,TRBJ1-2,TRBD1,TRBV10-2,TGCGCCAGCAGTGTTACGCCGGGACAGGATCTCTATGGCTACACCTTC,CASSVTPGQDLYGYTF
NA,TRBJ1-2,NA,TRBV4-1,TGCGCCAGCAGCCAAACTACGGGGGTTAATTATGACTATGGCTACACCTTC,CASSQTTGVNYDYGYTF
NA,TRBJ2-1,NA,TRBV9,TGTGCCAGCAGCGTAGCGCCAGCAGGGGTAGAAGGAGGATCCTACAATGAGCAGTTCTTC,CASSVAPAGVEGGSYNEQFF